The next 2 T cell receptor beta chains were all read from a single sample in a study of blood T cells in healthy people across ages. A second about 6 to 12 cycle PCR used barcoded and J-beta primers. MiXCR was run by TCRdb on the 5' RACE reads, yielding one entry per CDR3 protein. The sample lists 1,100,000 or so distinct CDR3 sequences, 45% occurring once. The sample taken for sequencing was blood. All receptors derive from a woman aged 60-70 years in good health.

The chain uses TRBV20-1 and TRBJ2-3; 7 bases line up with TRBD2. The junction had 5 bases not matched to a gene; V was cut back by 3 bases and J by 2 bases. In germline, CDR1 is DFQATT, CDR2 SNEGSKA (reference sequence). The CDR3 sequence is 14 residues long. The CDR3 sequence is CSASRDYPTDTQYF. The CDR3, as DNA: TGCAGTGCTAGCCGGGACTACCCCACAGATACGCAGTATTTT.

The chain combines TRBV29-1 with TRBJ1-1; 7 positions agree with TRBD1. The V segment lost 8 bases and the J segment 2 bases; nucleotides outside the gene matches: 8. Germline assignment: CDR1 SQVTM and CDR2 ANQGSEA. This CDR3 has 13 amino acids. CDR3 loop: CSIKQGTNTEAFF. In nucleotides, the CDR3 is TGCAGCATCAAACAGGGGACCAACACTGAAGCTTTCTTT.